This paragraph reports one T cell receptor (beta chain). What it recognizes is unknown. The final CDR3 position lacks the conserved phenylalanine or tryptophan, pointing to a likely read error. The DNA is omitted, as the CDR3 cannot be located on it reliably, and the CDR3 follows TCRdb's listing. This record comes from a study of blood T cells in healthy people across ages. Study-level information: Template switching picked up about one barcoded beta molecule for each two T cells.

The CDR3 spans 10 amino acids, including both terminal residues. Germline CDR1 reads MRHNA; CDR2 reads SNTAGT. The authors ran a second PCR of 7 to 11 cycles using a sample-barcoded 5' primer and a J-beta primer mix. One entry per CDR3 protein, called by TCRdb with MiXCR from the 5' RACE reads. The sample yields about 620,000 distinct CDR3 sequences, around 21% seen once. Whole-study results and caveats: Older age went with lower TCR beta diversity per million T cells, in a roughly linear way.

V and J are TRBV6-4 and TRBJ2-7. This TCR was recovered from a man between 65 and 85 years old in good health. Sample: blood. The CDR3 spells CASSASGHTL.